The 19 T cell receptor beta chains below all came from one sample that was sequenced in a study of shared clonotypes between healthy human individuals (dated by TCRdb to 2019 to 2021). The library was prepared using the immunoSEQ multiplex PCR assay. TCRdb holds this immuneACCESS table with in-frame rearrangements only. Some clones are missing; in checked studies, unresolved V genes explain under half, and the rest has no known cause. Present in this sample are over a million clones, around 97% of which were seen just once. The ten largest make up roughly 1.2% of the sample. Sequences were obtained from naive CD4+ T cells sorted from blood. Per the publication, the cell subset or site label means: CD45RA+ positively selected. These receptors were taken from a young man in good health.

The V and J genes are TRBV5-8 and TRBJ1-1; 7 nucleotides match TRBD1. This CDR3 contains 16 residues. Germline V gene lookup returns CDR1 SGHTS and CDR2 YDEGEE. The V and J ends lost 4 bases and 7 bases, in that order; junction bases with no gene match: 16. The CDR3 sequence is CASSTDRVSGSGEAFF. CDR3 nucleotide sequence: TGTGCCAGCAGCACTGACAGGGTTTCTGGAAGCGGTGAAGCTTTCTTT.

The chain combines TRBV7-2 with TRBJ2-1, with TRBD1 identical over 9 bases. V lost 1 base and J lost 3; bases outside the gene matches: 1. Germline V CDR1 and CDR2: SGHTA, FQGNSA. CDR3 length: 15 residues. DNA for the CDR3: TGTGCCAGCAGCTTAGGGACAGGGGACTACAATGAGCAGTTCTTC. Translating gives CASSLGTGDYNEQFF.

The V and J genes are TRBV10-3 and TRBJ2-2, with 7 nucleotides matching TRBD1. The CDR3 length is 15 residues. V shed 6 bases and J 0 bases; nucleotides not matched to a gene: 4. Germline V lookup: CDR1 ENHRY, CDR2 SYGVKD. The chain's CDR3 is CAIRTGTANTGELFF. As DNA, the CDR3 is TGTGCCATCAGAACCGGGACAGCGAACACCGGGGAGCTGTTTTTT.

V is TRBV6-5 and J is TRBJ1-2, with TRBD1 as a possible D gene (5 bases). The CDR3 sequence is 14 residues long. Germline loops: CDR1 MNHEY, CDR2 SVGAGI. V lost 4 bases to trimming and J lost 4 bases, with 13 bases between them. This CDR3 is CASSFFREGYGYTF. The CDR3 coding sequence is TGTGCCAGCAGTTTTTTCAGGGAGGGCTATGGCTACACCTTC.

The chain links TRBV19 to TRBJ1-2; D perhaps matches TRBD1 (5 bases). The germline CDR1 and CDR2 sequences are LNHDA and SQIVND (reference sequence). The CDR3 is 15 residues long. V was clipped by 0 bases and J by 4 bases, with 12 bases between them. In DNA form, the CDR3 reads TGTGCCAGTAGTATAGAGGGACCGAGCATCTATGGCTACACCTTC. Amino acid sequence: CASSIEGPSIYGYTF. Combining the CDR3 with reference TRBV19 and TRBJ1-2 gives the whole variable domain DGGITQSPKYLFRKEGQNVTLSCEQNLNHDAMYWYRQDPGQGLRLIYYSQIVNDFQKGDIAEGYSVSREKKESFPLTVTSAQKNPTAFYLCASSIEGPSIYGYTFGSGTRLTVV.

V and J are TRBV7-2 and TRBJ2-1; 10 bases agree with TRBD1. Looked up from germline, CDR1 is SGHTA and CDR2 is FQGNSA. This CDR3 has 16 amino acids. J gave up 6 bases and V 5 bases, and 10 bases lay outside the gene matches. CDR3 protein: CASSPQGQGTSNEQFF. DNA for the CDR3: TGTGCCAGCAGCCCACAGGGACAGGGGACCTCCAATGAGCAGTTCTTC.

The V gene is TRBV2, the J gene TRBJ2-6; D tentatively reads TRBD1 or TRBD2 (5 bases each). This CDR3 has 17 amino acids. CDR1 is SNHLY, CDR2 FYNNEI, per germline. The ends were cut back, 5 bases at V and 1 base at J, with 15 bases in the middle. CDR3 bases: TGTGCCAGCAGTTATCAGGGAGCGAGTTCTGGGGCCAACGTCCTGACTTTC. As protein: CASSYQGASSGANVLTF. Based on the CDR3 plus reference TRBV2 and TRBJ2-6, the full variable domain is EPEVTQTPSHQVTQMGQEVILRCVPISNHLYFYWYRQILGQKVEFLVSFYNNEISEKSEIFDDQFSVERPDGSNFTLKIRSTKLEDSAMYFCASSYQGASSGANVLTFGAGSRLTVL.

CDR3 DNA sequence: TGCGCCAGCAGCTTGGGAACAGAAGCCAAAAACATTCAGTACTTC. Amino acids: CASSLGTEAKNIQYF. This chain uses TRBV5-1 with TRBJ2-4; D uncertain. CDR3 length equals 15 residues. Germline assignment: CDR1 SGHRS and CDR2 YFSETQ. V was pared by 0 bases and J by 0 bases, with 7 bases between.

The genes are TRBV9 and TRBJ2-3; no clear D gene. Germline assignment: CDR1 SGDLS and CDR2 YYNGEE. Trimming left V 0 bases short and J 1 base short, with 6 bases between. The CDR3 is made up of 14 amino acids. The CDR3 loop is CASSVVPGTDTQYF. In DNA, the CDR3 is TGTGCCAGCAGCGTAGTGCCAGGCACAGATACGCAGTATTTT.

The chain is built from TRBV5-4 and TRBJ2-2; weak D call: TRBD2 (6 bases). This CDR3 has 16 amino acids. V lost 0 bases, J lost 0 bases, and 9 bases lay in between. CDR1 and CDR2 (germline): SGHNT, YYREEE (reference sequence). Here the CDR3 DNA reads TGTGCCAGCAGCTTGGTCCCGGGGGCGAACACCGGGGAGCTGTTTTTT. This sequence encodes CASSLVPGANTGELFF.

The chain joins TRBV11-2 to TRBJ2-7; TRBD1 aligns across 7 bases. The CDR3 length is 13 residues. V trimming: 5 bases; J trimming: 2 bases; junction bases outside the gene matches: 3. Germline-derived CDR1 and CDR2 are SGHAT and FQNNGV. This CDR3 is CASSVGQAYEQYF. The CDR3 DNA reads as TGTGCCAGCAGCGTCGGACAGGCCTACGAGCAGTACTTC.

A word on this clone: Other DNA sequences in the sample encode the same CDR3. The V and J genes are TRBV9 and TRBJ2-1; 7 bases line up with TRBD2. Germline trimming cut 0 bases from V and 0 bases from J; bases unmatched to any gene: 3. This CDR3 comprises 16 residues. The germline CDR1 and CDR2 sequences are SGDLS and YYNGEE. CDR3 in amino acids: CASSVEGGSSYNEQFF. CDR3 DNA sequence: TGTGCCAGCAGCGTAGAAGGCGGGAGCTCCTACAATGAGCAGTTCTTC.

The chain has TRBV28 and TRBJ1-2; 9 bases are shared with TRBD1. The CDR3 contains 14 residues. Germline V CDR1 and CDR2: MDHEN, SYDVKM. Trimming at V came to 7 bases and at J to 2 bases, leaving 5 bases not matched to a gene. The CDR3 spells CASKKGQGNYGYTF. The CDR3 nucleotides read TGTGCCAGCAAGAAGGGACAGGGAAACTATGGCTACACCTTC.

The CDR3 DNA sequence: TGTGCCAGCAGCTTAGGACAGGAGCAGTTCTTC. Protein sequence: CASSLGQEQFF. This chain uses TRBV7-2 with TRBJ2-1; tentative D call: TRBD1 (5 bases). V lost 1 base and J lost 10, with 5 bases in between. This CDR3 spans 11 amino acids. CDR1 is SGHTA, CDR2 FQGNSA, per germline.

The chain joins TRBV6-4 to TRBJ2-1; 14 nucleotides align to TRBD2. Germline CDR1 is MRHNA and CDR2 is SNTAGT. The CDR3 has 15 amino acids. V lost 3 bases and J lost 7; bases outside the gene matches: 2. The CDR3 here is CASSEGTSGSNEQFF. The CDR3 coding sequence is TGTGCCAGCAGTGAGGGGACTAGCGGGAGTAATGAGCAGTTCTTC.

V and J are TRBV2 and TRBJ1-5, with D perhaps matching TRBD1 (6 bases). V was pared by 2 bases and J by 6 bases, with 11 bases between. The CDR3 has 14 residues. Germline CDR1 and CDR2: SNHLY and FYNNEI. The CDR3 region is CASSERGFSQPQHF. CDR3 DNA: TGTGCCAGCAGTGAAAGGGGGTTCAGTCAGCCCCAGCATTTT.

V gene TRBV5-1 combines with J gene TRBJ2-2, with 7 bases aligning to TRBD1. The CDR3 is made up of 15 amino acids. J was trimmed by 5 bases and V by 7 bases; bases with no gene match: 11. CDR1 is SGHRS, CDR2 YFSETQ, per germline. The CDR3 loop reads CASATPGGWTGELFF. Here the CDR3 DNA reads TGCGCCAGCGCTACCCCAGGGGGTTGGACCGGGGAGCTGTTTTTT.

The chain links TRBV7-9 to TRBJ2-7; D gene uncertain. The CDR3 has 10 residues. V was pared by 4 bases and J by 4 bases, with 2 bases between. The V gene's germline CDR1 is SEHNR and CDR2 FQNEAQ (reference sequence). CDR3 in amino acids: CASSSYEQYF. CDR3 coding DNA: TGTGCCAGCAGCTCGTACGAGCAGTACTTC.

The rearrangement links TRBV4-3 to TRBJ2-1, with 14 bases that match TRBD2. Germline CDR1 and CDR2: LGHNA and YSLEER. The CDR3 has 16 amino acids. The trim removed 4 bases at V and 8 bases at J, leaving 7 bases unmatched. The CDR3 nucleotides are TGCGCCAGCAGCCCGGGGACTAGCGGGAGTTGGGATGAGCAGTTCTTC. Its protein product is CASSPGTSGSWDEQFF.